This T cell receptor beta chain stems from a study of beta chain features in type 1 diabetes. What was sequenced were expressed TCRB transcripts, since all of the isolated RNA had been reverse transcribed. Here immunoSEQ multiplex PCR was the method, and the copy in TCRdb shows in-frame clones only, minus some. The sample consists of hundreds of thousands of clones, over 12% of them appearing once. For this clone: Antigen specificity is unknown.

The germline V gene encodes CDR1 MDHEN and CDR2 SYDVKM. This CDR3 is 15 amino acids long. Trimming cost V 5 bases and J 3 bases; bases outside gene matches: 6. Overall study findings and caveats: Patients with Type 1 diabetes showed moderately but significantly shorter TCRB CDR3s in all four CD4+ subsets.

The receptor was isolated from a man between 18 and 29 years old with type 1 diabetes. The chain combines TRBV28 with TRBJ1-1, with TRBD1 identical over 10 bases. The source material was naive CD4+ T cells from blood. This chain's CDR3 is CASSPRGQGYTEAFF. CDR3 nucleotide sequence: TGTGCCAGCAGTCCAAGGGGACAGGGGTACACTGAAGCTTTCTTT.